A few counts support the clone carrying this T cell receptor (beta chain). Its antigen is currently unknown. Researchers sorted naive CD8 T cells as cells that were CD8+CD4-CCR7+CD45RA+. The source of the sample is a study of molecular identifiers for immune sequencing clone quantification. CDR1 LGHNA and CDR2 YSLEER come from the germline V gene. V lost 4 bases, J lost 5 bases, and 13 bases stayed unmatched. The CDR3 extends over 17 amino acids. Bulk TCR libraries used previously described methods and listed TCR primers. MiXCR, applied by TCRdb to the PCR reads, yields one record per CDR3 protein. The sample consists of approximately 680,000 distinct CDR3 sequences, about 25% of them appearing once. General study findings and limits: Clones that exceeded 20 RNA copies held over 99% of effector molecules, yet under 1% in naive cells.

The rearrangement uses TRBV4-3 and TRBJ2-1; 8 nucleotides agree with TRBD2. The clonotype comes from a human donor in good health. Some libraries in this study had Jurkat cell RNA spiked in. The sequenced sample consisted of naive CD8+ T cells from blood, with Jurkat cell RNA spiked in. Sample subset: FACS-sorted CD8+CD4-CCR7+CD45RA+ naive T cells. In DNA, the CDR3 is TGCGCCAGCAGCCCTCTAGGGCTAGCGGGTGTAAACAATGAGCAGTTCTTC. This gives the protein CASSPLGLAGVNNEQFF.